This TCR beta chain originates from a study of technical replicates of blood from a handful of donors. Sequencing used immunoSEQ multiplex PCR; TCRdb keeps in-frame clones, though not all of them. The data hold almost 90,000 clones, with around 93% observed a single time. Germline lookup yields CDR1 MNHEY and CDR2 SVGAGI. The CDR3 covers 15 residues. J was trimmed by 4 bases and V by 8 bases; bases with no gene match: 12. The chain links TRBV6-5 to TRBJ2-5; 8 nucleotides agree with TRBD2. This receptor was taken from a human donor in good health. The sequenced material came from T cells isolated from PBMCs. CDR3 nucleotides: TGTGCCAGCTCCCCCGTCAGCGGGAGAACAGAGACCCAGTACTTC. It codes for CASSPVSGRTETQYF.